This T cell receptor (beta chain) originates from a study of blood T cells in healthy people across ages. Broader study findings: In these data, TCR beta diversity tracked strongly with naive T cell percentage. Estimated diversity, derived from one million T cells, was regarded as an underestimate. Older individuals had lower TCR beta diversity per million T cells (the decline was roughly linear).

Total RNA amounts of at least 6 micrograms were extracted per sample. About this clonotype: Its antigen is unknown.

With a J-beta primer mix and a sample-barcoded 5' primer, a second PCR ran about 7 to 12 cycles. TCRdb processed the 5' RACE reads anew with MiXCR; each CDR3 protein has one entry. The sample holds nearly 1 million distinct CDR3 sequences, roughly 47% seen once. Germline-derived CDR1 and CDR2 are SGHTA and FQGNSA. V shed 5 bases, J shed 4 bases, and the junction held 10 bases outside the gene matches. CDR3 length: 15 amino acids. The material sequenced was blood. The TCR sequence derives from an older woman in good health. V is TRBV7-2 and J is TRBJ2-5; 7 nucleotides agree with TRBD1. CDR3 DNA: TGTGCCAGCAGCCCTAGAGGGCCAGGGGGAGAGACCCAGTACTTC. Translated, it gives CASSPRGPGGETQYF.